This TCR beta chain was obtained from a study of T cells in Graves' hyperthyroidism and ophthalmopathy. The germline gives CDR1 SGDLS, CDR2 YYNGEE. There are 16 residues in the CDR3. V shed 4 bases and J shed 0 bases, with 14 bases lying between them. Amplification of TCR beta CDR3 regions used RNA as the template. TCR CDR3 regions were first amplified by RT-PCR with HTBI primers. TCRdb reprocessed the multiplex PCR reads with MiXCR, giving one entry per CDR3 protein. The sample records approximately 300,000 distinct CDR3 sequences, over 15% being singletons. The sample consisted of blood. The V call is TRBV9, the J call TRBJ2-1; the D is unclear. This TCR was recovered from a woman aged 55-70 years with Graves' ophthalmopathy. CDR3 DNA sequence: TGTGCCAGCAGCCTCGGCCTCCCGGGCTCCTACAATGAGCAGTTCTTC. Its translation is CASSLGLPGSYNEQFF.